Presented here are 16 T cell receptor beta chains from one specimen sequenced in a study of regulatory T cells in long-lasting Graves disease listed by TCRdb under 2021. This specimen's time point label, interpreted: newly diagnosed GD, antithyroid drugs for less than 3 months. RNA was extracted from PBMCs in TRIzol for both TCR sequencing and RNA sequencing. The library came from multiplex PCR. TCRdb shows the sequencer as Illumina HiSeq 4000. iRepertoire HTBI primers and Arm-PCR amplification of CDR3 regions were used to construct TCR beta libraries. TCRdb reprocessed the public reads (quality trimming at Q25 with fastp, clone calling with MiXCR) and kept in-frame beta chains. Rows are combined by CDR3 protein, so each entry shows the most common genes and DNA. Here the sample has about half a million distinct CDR3 sequences; about 11% occur a single time. Of the sample, about 8.3% falls within the top ten clones.

This same sample was also taken into another study, of T cells in Graves' hyperthyroidism and ophthalmopathy.

The sample consisted of peripheral blood mononuclear cells (PBMCs), taken at new diagnosis, from a patient treated with antithyroid drugs. The receptors shown here come from a woman aged 25-40 years with Graves disease. Donor details come from another sample of the same person, matched by shared clones.

V and J are TRBV20-1 and TRBJ2-7, with D perhaps matching TRBD2 (5 bases). Germline loops: CDR1 DFQATT, CDR2 SNEGSKA (reference sequence). This CDR3 has 11 amino acids. V lost 6 bases and J lost 7, with 13 bases in between. This CDR3 is CSASNLAEQYF. Written as DNA, the CDR3 is TGCAGTGCCAGTAACCTAGCTGAGCAGTACTTC.

This clonotype appeared a few times. The CDR3, as DNA: TGTGCCAGTAGCACTGGGGCGCAGGTTCCCAACGAGCAGTACTTC. Encoded protein: CASSTGAQVPNEQYF. J is TRBJ2-7 and V is TRBV19; TRBD1 might be the D (5 bases). The CDR3 is 15 amino acids. The germline CDR1 and CDR2 sequences are LNHDA and SQIVND (reference sequence). V gave up 6 bases and J gave up 5 bases, with 20 bases separating them. Looking up the rest from reference TRBV19 and TRBJ2-7 gives the full variable domain: DGGITQSPKYLFRKEGQNVTLSCEQNLNHDAMYWYRQDPGQGLRLIYYSQIVNDFQKGDIAEGYSVSREKKESFPLTVTSAQKNPTAFYLCASSTGAQVPNEQYFGPGTRLTVT.

This clonotype was seen a single time. A clone one base away is much larger, so this may be a read error. This chain links TRBV28 with TRBJ2-1, with D possibly TRBD2 on 5 matching bases. Germline V gene sequence: CDR1 MDHEN, CDR2 SYDVKM. Trimming took off 5 bases at V and 5 bases at J, with 19 bases between the two ends. There are 16 residues in the CDR3. CDR3 sequence (DNA): TGTGCCAGCAGTGACCACGGCGGGTGGCGGGACAATGAGCAGTTCTTC. This sequence encodes CASSDHGGWRDNEQFF.

This clonotype was picked up many times. As DNA, the CDR3 is TGCAGTGCTAGAGATCGGAGGGTTTGGGTTGGTGAGCAGTTCTTC. Translating it yields CSARDRRVWVGEQFF. This chain links TRBV20-1 with TRBJ2-1; D might be TRBD2 (6 bases). Germline V CDR1 and CDR2: DFQATT, SNEGSKA (reference sequence). V shed 0 bases and J shed 9 bases, with 18 bases lying between them. CDR3 length: 15 amino acids.

This clonotype has a count of ten or more. The gene calls are TRBV20-1 and TRBJ2-1, with D maybe TRBD2 (6 bases). The germline V gene has CDR1 DFQATT and CDR2 SNEGSKA (reference sequence). This CDR3 is built from 15 residues. Trimming removed 0 bases from V and 7 bases from J, with 16 bases in between. CDR3 region: CSARDPPGARNEQFF. The CDR3 DNA sequence: TGCAGTGCTAGAGATCCGCCGGGAGCGCGAAATGAGCAGTTCTTC.

This clonotype occurred once. The rearrangement links TRBV5-1 to TRBJ2-1; the D gene could be TRBD1 or TRBD2 (5 bases each). V lost 4 bases and J lost 0, with 23 bases in between. The CDR3 spans 19 residues. Germline loops: CDR1 SGHRS, CDR2 YFSETQ. CDR3: CASSLLGAGQRSSYNEQFF. The DNA of the CDR3 is TGCGCCAGCAGCCTGCTCGGGGCTGGGCAGAGGAGCTCCTACAATGAGCAGTTCTTC.

This clonotype was seen only a few times. The rearrangement joins TRBV4-3 to TRBJ2-5; 11 bases match TRBD2. V dropped 0 bases and J dropped 7; count of bases not matched to a gene: 4. This CDR3 contains 15 residues. From germline, CDR1 is LGHNA and CDR2 YSLEER. CDR3 nucleotide sequence: TGCGCCAGCAGCCAAGATTTCCTAGCGGGAGGGACCCAGTACTTC. As protein: CASSQDFLAGGTQYF.

The sample holds many counts of this clonotype. J is TRBJ1-6 and V is TRBV11-2; TRBD1 is a possible D gene (5 bases). The CDR3 extends over 22 amino acids. Trimming cost V 4 bases and J 0 bases, with 28 bases left between them. CDR1 and CDR2 (germline): SGHAT, FQNNGV. The CDR3 loop reads CASSSRPSRDARLSSYNSPLHF. For the CDR3, the DNA is TGTGCCAGCAGCTCGCGTCCATCTCGGGACGCTAGATTGAGCTCCTATAATTCACCCCTCCACTTT.

This clonotype was recorded many times. The chain recombines TRBV3-1 with TRBJ1-1; D may be TRBD1 (5 bases). V was clipped by 4 bases and J by 1 base, with 13 bases between them. There are 15 residues in the CDR3. Per the germline V gene, CDR1 is LGHDT and CDR2 is YNNKEL (reference sequence). The CDR3 sequence is CASSRGQSENTEAFF. The CDR3 region has the DNA TGTGCCAGCAGCCGTGGACAATCTGAGAACACTGAAGCTTTCTTT.

This clonotype was found many times. This chain connects TRBV9 to TRBJ2-1; D is uncertain. The CDR3 runs 15 residues. Between the trimmed V and J ends, which lost 0 bases and 6 bases, there was a span of 13 bases. Germline CDR1 reads SGDLS; CDR2 reads YYNGEE. The CDR3: CASSVAGDLLNEQFF. The CDR3 DNA follows: TGTGCCAGCAGCGTAGCGGGTGATCTCCTCAATGAGCAGTTCTTC.

There are many counts of this clonotype. The J gene is TRBJ2-7, the V gene TRBV2; D uncertain. Looked up from germline, CDR1 is SNHLY and CDR2 is FYNNEI. The V and J ends lost 6 bases and 7 bases respectively, with 25 bases between them. The CDR3 is 16 amino acids. As DNA, the CDR3 is TGTGCCAGCAGAGTCAAGGCAGAGCCTTTAATGGGAGAGCAGTACTTC. It is translated as CASRVKAEPLMGEQYF.

Note on this clonotype: A clone one base away is much larger, so this may be a read error. V and J are TRBV7-2 and TRBJ1-5, with a tentative D call TRBD1 (5 bases). CDR1 is SGHTA and CDR2 is FQGNSA in the germline V gene. The CDR3 spans 15 residues. CDR3: CASSPGPGENHPQHF. DNA of the CDR3: TGTGCCAGCAGCCCCGGACCGGGGGAAAATCATCCCCAGCATTTT.

This clonotype came up many times. CDR3 DNA sequence: TGTGCCAGCAGCTTACGGTCGAGCACAGATACGCAGTATTTT. It is translated as CASSLRSSTDTQYF. The chain recombines TRBV7-9 with TRBJ2-3; D unresolved. The V gene lost 2 bases and the J gene lost 0 bases, with 6 bases spanning the gap. The CDR3 covers 14 residues. Germline CDR1 SEHNR, CDR2 FQNEAQ (reference sequence).

This sequence joins TRBV7-8 and TRBJ2-7; D is unresolved. CDR1 is SGHVS and CDR2 is FQNEAQ in the germline V gene. The CDR3 spans 12 residues. Trimming shortened V by 3 bases and J by 4 bases, and 7 bases separated the two germline ends. CDR3: CASSFEEYEQYF. In DNA form, the CDR3 reads TGTGCCAGCAGCTTTGAGGAATACGAGCAGTACTTC.

This clonotype was detected only a few times. The chain carries TRBV29-1 and TRBJ2-7, with TRBD1 identical over 9 bases. J gave up 4 bases and V 7 bases, and 11 bases lay outside the gene matches. The CDR3 is 14 amino acids. CDR1 is SQVTM, CDR2 ANQGSEA, per germline. CDR3 sequence reads: CSATGTGNMYEQYF. The DNA for the CDR3 is TGCAGCGCTACCGGGACAGGGAATATGTACGAGCAGTACTTC.

This clonotype was seen just once. At one of its ends the junction is not consistent with the germline gene, which may arise from a read error. The V and J genes are TRBV11-3 and TRBJ2-3; weak D call: TRBD2 (5 bases). Germline lookup yields CDR1 SGHNT and CDR2 YENEEA. This CDR3 has 18 amino acids. CDR3 region: CASGQEMVSVSSTDTQYF. The CDR3 coding sequence is TGCGCCAGCGGCCAAGAGATGGTTAGCGTCTCTAGCACAGATACGCAGTATTTT. The full variable domain, completed using reference TRBV11-3 and TRBJ2-3, is EAGVVQSPRYKIIEKKQPVAFWCNPISGHNTLYWYLQNLGQGPELLIRYENEEAVDDSQLPKDRFSAERLKGVDSTLKIQPAELGDSAVYLCASGQEMVSVSSTDTQYFGPGTRLTVL.